This T cell receptor beta chain was recorded in a study of cytomegalovirus exposure and HLA in healthy donors (dated 2017 in TCRdb). Context from the whole study: The roughly 670 repertoires of the first cohort and the roughly 110 validation repertoires were produced on the same platform, according to a later analysis. In addition to the first cohort of 666 subjects, a separate validation cohort of 100 to 150 different subjects was used. The study combined high-throughput TCR immunosequencing, statistical association of individual TCRs with disease status, and machine learning to predict cytomegalovirus infection status. The aim of the study was to test whether cataloging public T cell receptors could identify signatures of past pathogen exposure.

Ends trimmed: V by 5 bases, J by 6 bases; bases unmatched to a gene: 12. CDR1 is given as KGHSH and CDR2 as LQKENI, both from the germline V gene. The CDR3 starts with the cysteine, ends with the phenylalanine, and has 16 residues. Only CDR3 DNA is held: 48 bases, read in frame from base 1. The donors were included in the validation cohort of 100 to 150 subjects, a group kept apart from the approximately 650-subject first cohort. Receptors were amplified or captured by the immunoSEQ multiplex PCR assay. From the authors' description of their analysis: To diagnose cytomegalovirus status from the catalog of TCR beta chain sequences, a statistical classification framework was built. The table comes from immuneACCESS by way of TCRdb, which keeps in-frame sequences with V and J called. Part of the clones is missing from these tables; in studies checked, under half for an unresolved V gene and the rest for unknown reasons. That table is the source of V, J and clone size, and D and trimming were worked out from the DNA. The sample table lists roughly 250,000 clones, 85% to 90% of them with a count of one. 2.6% of the sample lies in the top ten.

Comment on this clone: The specificity of this receptor is unknown. Nothing much larger sits one base from this clone, and base qualities are not available.

Study-wide findings and limitations: The classifier was reported to diagnose cytomegalovirus status with high specificity and sensitivity in both the original and validation cohorts. A total of fewer than 200 TCR beta chains were listed by the study as associated with cytomegalovirus. Most TCR sequences were seen in very few donors, while some public TCRs were found in many individuals. It was suggested by the authors that the approach could potentially be generalized to other disease states and immunological phenotypes. In vitro tests confirmed that three of the cytomegalovirus-associated TCR beta chains recognize cytomegalovirus antigens. The validation cohort had no HLA typing available for a later analysis, so co-occurrence within that cohort was assessed over all 120 or so repertoires. A later analysis found that TCRs clustered in the first cohort also tended to co-occur in the 120 validation repertoires, with approximately 95% of cluster scores above 0.

Sequencing input: PBMCs. This TCR was recovered from a man aged 18 to 29 in good health and CMV-seronegative. The chain couples TRBV18 to TRBJ1-5; 8 central nucleotides agree with TRBD1. The DNA sequence is as follows: TGTGCCAGCTCATATGGGGCAGGGGGCGCGGGTCAGCCCCAGCATTTT. It translates to CASSYGAGGAGQPQHF.